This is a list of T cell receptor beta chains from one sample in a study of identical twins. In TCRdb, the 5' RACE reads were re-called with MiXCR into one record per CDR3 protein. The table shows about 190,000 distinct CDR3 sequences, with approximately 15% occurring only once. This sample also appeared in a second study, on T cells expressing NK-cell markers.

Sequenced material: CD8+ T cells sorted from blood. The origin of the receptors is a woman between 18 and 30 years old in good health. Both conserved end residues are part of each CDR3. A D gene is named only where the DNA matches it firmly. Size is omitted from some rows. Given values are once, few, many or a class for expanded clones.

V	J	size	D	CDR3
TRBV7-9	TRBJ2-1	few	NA	CASSLPGPNYNEQFF
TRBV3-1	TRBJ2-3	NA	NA	CASSRRIRGREINTDTQYF
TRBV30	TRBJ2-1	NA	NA	CAWSRTPGVNEQFF
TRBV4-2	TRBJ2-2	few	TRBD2	CASSQPLGTSEAGELFF
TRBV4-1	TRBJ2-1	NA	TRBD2	CASSQDQKREKGGDEQFF
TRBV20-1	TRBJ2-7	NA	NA	CSAIQIDFYEQYF
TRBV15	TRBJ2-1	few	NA	CATSRAGEEIEQFF
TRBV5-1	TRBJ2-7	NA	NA	CASSLVQGVNEQYF
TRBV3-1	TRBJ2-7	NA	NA	CASSQDYRSYEQYF
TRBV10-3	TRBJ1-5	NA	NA	CAIWEVNQPQHF
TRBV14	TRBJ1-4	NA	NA	CASSQGRRDEKLFF
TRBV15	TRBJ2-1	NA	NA	CATSRAIVSYNEQFF
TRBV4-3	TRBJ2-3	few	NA	CASSQTSGVDTQYF
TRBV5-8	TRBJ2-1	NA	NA	CASSHYRGSSYNEQFF
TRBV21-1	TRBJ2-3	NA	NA	CASSKGTCTDTQYF
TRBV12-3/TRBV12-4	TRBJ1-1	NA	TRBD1	CASSPRGLEKTEAFF
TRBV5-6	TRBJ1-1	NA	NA	CASSFGPANTEAFF
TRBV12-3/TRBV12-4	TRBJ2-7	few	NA	CASSLLASYEQYF
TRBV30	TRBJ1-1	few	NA	CAWSVNHGTEAFF
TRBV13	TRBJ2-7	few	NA	CASSLGQGLAYEQYF
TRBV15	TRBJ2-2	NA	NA	CATSRVVSGELFF
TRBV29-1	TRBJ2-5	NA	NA	CSVEHFQETQYF
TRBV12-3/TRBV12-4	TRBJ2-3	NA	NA	CASGGSTDTQYF
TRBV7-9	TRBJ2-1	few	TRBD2	CASSLYGTSSDEQFF
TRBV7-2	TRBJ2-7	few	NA	CASSEAAVDGQYF
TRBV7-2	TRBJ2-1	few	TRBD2	CASSLGPTSGDYNEQFF
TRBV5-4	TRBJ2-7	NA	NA	CASSTLGARSEQYF
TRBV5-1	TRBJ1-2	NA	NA	CASSLTILVGYTF
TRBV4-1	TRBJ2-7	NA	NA	CASSLRDQRSSYEQYF
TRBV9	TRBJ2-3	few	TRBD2	CASSVAPKLAGGHDTQYF
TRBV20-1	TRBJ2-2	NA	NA	CSARDPEKGLNTGELFF
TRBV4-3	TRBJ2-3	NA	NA	CASSPTTTDTQYF
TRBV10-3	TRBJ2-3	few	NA	CAITPDTYTDTQYF
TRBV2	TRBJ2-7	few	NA	CASSRDYEQYF
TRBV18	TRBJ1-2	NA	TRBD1	CASSTGQGGVGYGYTF
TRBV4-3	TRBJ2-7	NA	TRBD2	CASSQEERDSYEQYF
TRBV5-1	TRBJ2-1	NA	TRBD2	CASRREDIGEQFF
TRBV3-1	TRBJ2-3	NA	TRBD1	CASSQGRTGLDTQYF
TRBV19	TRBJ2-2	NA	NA	CASSITGGNTGELFF
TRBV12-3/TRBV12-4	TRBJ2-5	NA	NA	CASRQGRRVETQYF
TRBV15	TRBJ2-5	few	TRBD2	CATSRGLPGLQETQYF
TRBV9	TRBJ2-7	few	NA	CASSSRPFLEQYF